This T cell receptor (beta chain) was observed in a study of CD8 T cells in Susac syndrome. It was healthy donors who served as the controls, matched for age and sex. TEMRA cells underwent FACS enrichment and CD8+ and CD4+ T cells underwent negative isolation. It was with random hexamers that about 0.45 to 1 ug RNA was reverse transcribed. TCRdb re-called the immunoSEQ multiplex PCR reads through MiXCR, storing one row per CDR3 protein. The sample has about 120,000 distinct CDR3 sequences, around 95% seen once. Trimming cost V 5 bases and J 2 bases; bases outside gene matches: 11. The germline V gene encodes CDR1 SNHLY and CDR2 FYNNEI. The CDR3 has 16 amino acids.

The chain recombines TRBV2 with TRBJ2-7; TRBD1 matches 8 bases. The source is a human donor in good health. Sequencing used CD4+ T cells from PBMCs. DNA of the CDR3: TGTGCCAGCAGTAAACCCCGGGACAGGCGCACCTACGAGCAGTACTTC. Translating gives CASSKPRDRRTYEQYF. The entire variable domain, with the rest obtained from reference TRBV2 and TRBJ2-7, is as follows: EPEVTQTPSHQVTQMGQEVILRCVPISNHLYFYWYRQILGQKVEFLVSFYNNEISEKSEIFDDQFSVERPDGSNFTLKIRSTKLEDSAMYFCASSKPRDRRTYEQYFGPGTRLTVT.